These 10 T cell receptor beta chains were sequenced from one sample in a study of T-cell reconstitution after alpha-beta-depleted transplantation in children. Unique molecular identifiers were incorporated when the TCRbeta library was constructed. Using its own MiXCR run on the PCR reads, TCRdb lists one record per CDR3 protein. The sample contains around 450,000 distinct CDR3 sequences, 15% to 20% of which appear only once. The source material was PBMCs, mostly from graft donor cells, sampled 360 days after TCRalphabeta/CD19-depleted stem cell transplant. The receptors derive from a boy under two years old who had a stem cell transplant for Wiskott-Aldrich syndrome, so the T cells may come from the graft donor.

This clonotype appeared a few times. The chain couples TRBV29-1 to TRBJ2-2; no reliable D call. CDR3 length: 14 amino acids. CDR1 SQVTM and CDR2 ANQGSEA come from the germline V gene. Deletions cut 1 base from V and 5 bases from J, with 11 bases between. The CDR3 bases are TGCAGCGTTGAAGCCTCCTTGGAGACCGGGGAGCTGTTTTTT. Protein sequence: CSVEASLETGELFF.

This sequence joins TRBV7-2 and TRBJ1-5; TRBD1 aligns across 7 bases. CDR1 is SGHTA and CDR2 is FQGNSA in the germline V gene. The V gene end was trimmed by 5 bases and the J gene end by 6 bases; junction bases not matched to a gene: 4. CDR3 length: 13 residues. This CDR3 reads CASSLDRAQPQHF. CDR3 nucleotide sequence: TGTGCCAGCAGCCTCGACAGGGCTCAGCCCCAGCATTTT.

This clonotype was seen a few times. The genes are TRBV29-1 and TRBJ2-5; D is uncertain. CDR1 SQVTM and CDR2 ANQGSEA come from the germline V gene. The CDR3 totals 15 residues. Deletions cut 4 bases from V and 5 bases from J, with 20 bases between. CDR3 DNA: TGCAGCGTTGGACTGAGTAGGCTCGCAACGGAGACCCAGTACTTC. This gives the protein CSVGLSRLATETQYF.

CDR3 DNA sequence: TGTGCCAGCAGTTACTTGGAGCGGCCTTACGAGCAGTACTTC. Translated, it gives CASSYLERPYEQYF. The chain employs TRBV6-2 or TRBV6-3 and TRBJ2-7, with a tentative D call TRBD2 (5 bases). V was shortened by 1 base and J by 4 bases, with 11 bases between the two germline ends. Per the germline V gene, CDR1 is MNHEY and CDR2 is SVGEGT. The CDR3 spans 14 residues.

A few counts support this clonotype. The chain combines TRBV5-1 with TRBJ2-7, with 8 bases matching TRBD2. This CDR3 spans 15 amino acids. Germline V CDR1 and CDR2: SGHRS, YFSETQ. Trimming cost V 4 bases and J 3 bases; bases outside gene matches: 9. This CDR3 reads CASSLSRAGDYEQYF. DNA of the CDR3: TGCGCCAGCAGCCTATCCCGAGCGGGAGACTACGAGCAGTACTTC. Variable domain in full (rest from reference TRBV5-1 and TRBJ2-7): KAGVTQTPRYLIKTRGQQVTLSCSPISGHRSVSWYQQTPGQGLQFLFEYFSETQRNKGNFPGRFSGRQFSNSRSEMNVSTLELGDSALYLCASSLSRAGDYEQYFGPGTRLTVT.

The rearrangement joins TRBV9 to TRBJ2-3; 15 nucleotides align to TRBD2. CDR1 is SGDLS and CDR2 is YYNGEE in the germline V gene. V trimming: 4 bases; J trimming: 2 bases; junction bases outside the gene matches: 11. CDR3 length: 19 residues. CDR3 nucleotide sequence: TGTGCCAGCAGCTCCCAGGGGGGACTAGCGGGAGGTTACACAGATACGCAGTATTTT. Translated: CASSSQGGLAGGYTDTQYF. The full variable domain, its missing parts supplied by reference TRBV9 and TRBJ2-3, is DSGVTQTPKHLITATGQRVTLRCSPRSGDLSVYWYQQSLDQGLQFLIQYYNGEERAKGNILERFSAQQFPDLHSELNLSSLELGDSALYFCASSSQGGLAGGYTDTQYFGPGTRLTVL.

V gene TRBV20-1 combines with J gene TRBJ2-3; D call uncertain. The germline CDR1 and CDR2 sequences are DFQATT and SNEGSKA (reference sequence). CDR3 length: 13 amino acids. Trimming took 6 bases from V and 0 from J, leaving 10 bases between them. Written as DNA, the CDR3 is TGCAGTGCCCCTCGTGGAAGCACAGATACGCAGTATTTT. Translation: CSAPRGSTDTQYF.

The chain is built from TRBV7-9 and TRBJ2-1; D unresolved. Germline values: CDR1 SEHNR, CDR2 FQNEAQ (reference sequence). V lost 4 bases and J lost 5, with 6 bases in between. The CDR3 is made up of 12 amino acids. This CDR3 reads CASSSQNNEQFF. CDR3 coding DNA: TGTGCCAGCAGCTCCCAGAACAATGAGCAGTTCTTC.

V gene TRBV5-6 combines with J gene TRBJ2-1; weak D call: TRBD1 (5 bases). Germline values: CDR1 SGHDT, CDR2 YYEEEE. The length of the CDR3 is 17 residues. V lost 2 bases and J lost 4, with 19 bases in between. In DNA, the CDR3 is TGTGCCAGCAGCTTCCGGACCCCTCAGACAGTTTACAATGAGCAGTTCTTC. Translation gives CASSFRTPQTVYNEQFF.

This chain joins TRBV2 and TRBJ2-7; 7 bases line up with TRBD1. V was clipped by 6 bases and J by 4 bases; unmatched bases: 9. Germline V lookup: CDR1 SNHLY, CDR2 FYNNEI. This CDR3 spans 14 amino acids. CDR3 nucleotide sequence: TGTGCCAGCAGGCGCTCGGGACAGAGTTACGAGCAGTACTTC. Translating it yields CASRRSGQSYEQYF.